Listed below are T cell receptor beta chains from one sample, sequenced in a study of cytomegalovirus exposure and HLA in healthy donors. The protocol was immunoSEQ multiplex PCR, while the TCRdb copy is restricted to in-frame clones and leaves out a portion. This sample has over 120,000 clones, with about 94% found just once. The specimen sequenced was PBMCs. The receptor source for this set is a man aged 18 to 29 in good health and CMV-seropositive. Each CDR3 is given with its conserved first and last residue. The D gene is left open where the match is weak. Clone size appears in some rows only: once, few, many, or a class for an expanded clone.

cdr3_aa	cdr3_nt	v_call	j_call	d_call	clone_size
CASSPLTGGNFNTEAFF	TGTGCCAGCTCACCTCTTACAGGGGGCAATTTTAACACTGAAGCTTTCTTT	TRBV18	TRBJ1-1	TRBD1	.
CASSLAEGYEKLFF	TGCGCCAGCAGCTTGGCTGAGGGTTATGAAAAACTGTTTTTT	TRBV5-1	TRBJ1-4	.	once
CAWSGRINTEAFF	TGTGCCTGGAGTGGCAGGATCAACACTGAAGCTTTCTTT	TRBV30	TRBJ1-1	.	.
CASSSGTSGRDEQFF	TGTGCCAGCAGCTCCGGGACTAGCGGGAGAGATGAGCAGTTCTTC	TRBV7-6	TRBJ2-1	TRBD2	few
CAISGDRERSGANVLTF	TGTGCCATCAGTGGTGACAGGGAGCGTTCTGGGGCCAACGTCCTGACTTTC	TRBV10-3	TRBJ2-6	TRBD1	.
CASRPPGGAGNTIYF	TGTGCCAGCAGACCCCCCGGGGGAGCTGGAAACACCATATATTTT	TRBV28	TRBJ1-3	.	.
CASSQAGRNTEAFF	TGTGCCAGCAGCCAAGCTGGCAGAAACACTGAAGCTTTCTTT	TRBV4-2	TRBJ1-1	.	.
CASRSGLAKRTDTQYF	TGTGCCAGCAGGTCGGGCCTAGCAAAACGGACAGATACGCAGTATTTT	TRBV5-4	TRBJ2-3	.	.
CASSLGAGGGTGELFF	TGTGCCAGCAGTTTAGGGGCGGGAGGGGGGACCGGGGAGCTGTTTTTT	TRBV27	TRBJ2-2	TRBD2	.
CASSPSVARGTGELFF	TGTGCCAGCTCACCATCCGTAGCCAGGGGGACCGGGGAGCTGTTTTTT	TRBV18	TRBJ2-2	TRBD1	.
CASSLAGGNTGELFF	TGTGCCAGCAGCCTGGCGGGAGGTAACACCGGGGAGCTGTTTTTT	TRBV6-6	TRBJ2-2	TRBD2	.
CSAWASGRGAYEQYF	TGCAGCGCCTGGGCTAGCGGGAGAGGGGCTTACGAGCAGTACTTC	TRBV29-1	TRBJ2-7	TRBD2	.
CASSASYSYEQYF	TGCGCCAGCTCTGCTAGCTACTCCTACGAGCAGTACTTC	TRBV10-1	TRBJ2-7	.	.
CSASGSGELFF	TGCAGTGCTAGCGGGTCCGGGGAGCTGTTTTTT	TRBV20-1	TRBJ2-2	.	.
CASSLAPDRGHSRGYTF	TGTGCCAGCAGCTTGGCCCCGGACAGGGGGCACTCTAGGGGCTACACCTTC	TRBV5-4	TRBJ1-2	TRBD1	.
CASSQDLRVFEQYF	TGCGCCAGCAGCCAAGATCTCCGGGTTTTCGAGCAGTACTTC	TRBV4-1	TRBJ2-7	.	.
CASSYAATGNSPLHF	TGTGCCAGCAGCTACGCGGCGACAGGGAATTCACCCCTCCACTTT	TRBV27	TRBJ1-6	TRBD1	.
CSAAQGSSYNEQFF	TGCAGCGCTGCTCAGGGGAGCTCCTACAATGAGCAGTTCTTC	TRBV29-1	TRBJ2-1	.	.
CASSFRLAGDNEQFF	TGTGCCAGCAGCTTTAGACTAGCGGGAGACAATGAGCAGTTCTTC	TRBV5-8	TRBJ2-1	TRBD2	.
CASSLARGKVKDTQYF	TGTGCCAGCAGCTTGGCGCGGGGGAAGGTGAAGGATACGCAGTATTTT	TRBV7-4	TRBJ2-3	TRBD2	.
CASSLRADRLAGAPEQYF	TGTGCCAGCAGTCTGAGGGCGGATAGACTAGCGGGAGCCCCCGAGCAGTACTTC	TRBV27	TRBJ2-7	TRBD2	.
CASSPRGLDTQYF	TGTGCCAGCAGCCCCAGGGGTTTAGATACGCAGTATTTT	TRBV7-6	TRBJ2-3	.	once
CASSLNLGGHGYTF	TGTGCCAGCAGTTTAAACTTGGGGGGACATGGCTACACCTTC	TRBV28	TRBJ1-2	.	.
CASSYGTSGAGELFF	TGTGCCAGCAGTTACGGGACTAGCGGGGCCGGGGAGCTGTTTTTT	TRBV6-5	TRBJ2-2	TRBD2	.
CASSTRQGGFGNEQFF	TGTGCCAGCAGCACTAGACAGGGTGGGTTTGGGAATGAGCAGTTCTTC	TRBV11-2	TRBJ2-1	TRBD1	.
CANSTGSNQPQHF	TGCGCCAACTCGACAGGGAGCAATCAGCCCCAGCATTTT	TRBV10-1	TRBJ1-5	TRBD1	.
CASSLDRALIYEQYF	TGCGCCAGCAGCTTGGACAGGGCCCTAATCTACGAGCAGTACTTC	TRBV5-1	TRBJ2-7	.	.
CASSDGLAGYNEQFF	TGTGCCAGCAGCGACGGACTAGCGGGTTACAATGAGCAGTTCTTC	TRBV27	TRBJ2-1	TRBD2	once
CASSWGRGWDTGELFF	TGTGCCAGCAGCTGGGGCAGAGGCTGGGATACCGGGGAGCTGTTTTTT	TRBV5-4	TRBJ2-2	.	.
CASTTGGSTEAFF	TGCGCCAGCACCACAGGGGGGAGTACTGAAGCTTTCTTT	TRBV23-1	TRBJ1-1	TRBD1	.
CASSFDRRGTQYF	TGTGCCAGCAGTTTCGACCGGCGGGGGACCCAGTACTTC	TRBV6-5	TRBJ2-5	.	medium-sized
CASRPPAGGSHYEQYF	TGTGCCAGCAGGCCCCCAGCGGGAGGATCCCACTACGAGCAGTACTTC	TRBV27	TRBJ2-7	TRBD2	.
CASSSETGQGADGYTF	TGTGCCAGCAGCTCCGAGACGGGACAGGGGGCTGATGGCTACACCTTC	TRBV5-4	TRBJ1-2	TRBD1	.
CAINPTFGQFF	TGTGCCATCAATCCCACTTTTGGGCAGTTCTTC	TRBV2	TRBJ2-1	.	.
CASRLGGSYEQYF	TGTGCCAGCAGACTAGGGGGCAGCTACGAGCAGTACTTC	TRBV6-1	TRBJ2-7	TRBD1	once
CASSLSGRVPAEAFF	TGTGCCAGCAGCTTATCCGGGAGGGTCCCCGCTGAAGCTTTCTTT	TRBV7-6	TRBJ1-1	.	.
CASLRWVAGKADTQYF	TGTGCCAGCCTCCGATGGGTAGCGGGTAAGGCAGATACGCAGTATTTT	TRBV2	TRBJ2-3	TRBD2	.
CASQPPGGTGANVLTF	TGTGCCAGTCAACCGCCAGGCGGGACTGGGGCCAACGTCCTGACTTTC	TRBV6-6	TRBJ2-6	.	.
CASSSWTSGSYEQYF	TGTGCCAGCAGCTCCTGGACTAGCGGATCCTACGAGCAGTACTTC	TRBV7-9	TRBJ2-7	TRBD2	once
CSVAGLSSYEQYF	TGCAGCGTTGCGGGACTGAGCTCCTACGAGCAGTACTTC	TRBV29-1	TRBJ2-7	.	.
CAWSLERAKTQYF	TGTGCCTGGAGTTTAGAGCGCGCGAAGACCCAGTACTTC	TRBV30	TRBJ2-5	.	.
CASSPPGLRDEQFF	TGTGCCAGCAGTCCCCCGGGACTAAGGGATGAGCAGTTCTTC	TRBV27	TRBJ2-1	TRBD2	.
CATSRGRGGYNEQFF	TGTGCCACCAGCAGGGGGCGGGGAGGGTACAATGAGCAGTTCTTC	TRBV15	TRBJ2-1	TRBD2	.
CASSEPGVNEQFF	TGTGCCAGCAGTGAACCAGGGGTCAATGAGCAGTTCTTC	TRBV25-1	TRBJ2-1	.	.
CATRLAGASEQFF	TGCGCCACCCGACTAGCGGGAGCAAGCGAGCAGTTCTTC	TRBV5-1	TRBJ2-1	TRBD2	.
CASQRGQSNTGELFF	TGTGCCAGTCAAAGGGGACAGTCAAACACCGGGGAGCTGTTTTTT	TRBV6-6	TRBJ2-2	TRBD1	.
CASSVHLTDTQYF	TGTGCCAGCAGCGTACACTTAACAGATACGCAGTATTTT	TRBV9	TRBJ2-3	.	.
CASSSSPLLGYTF	TGTGCCAGCAGTTCCTCCCCACTCCTTGGCTACACCTTC	TRBV28	TRBJ1-2	.	.
CASSLLEWTENTGELFF	TGTGCCAGCAGCTTATTAGAGTGGACAGAGAACACCGGGGAGCTGTTTTTT	TRBV11-2	TRBJ2-2	.	.
CASSCPSCRSLHF	TGCGCCAGCAGCTGCCCGTCTTGTCGGTCCCTCCACTTT	TRBV5-1	TRBJ1-6	.	.
CASSTPVDTQYF	TGTGCCAGCAGCACCCCGGTAGATACGCAGTATTTT	TRBV6-1	TRBJ2-3	.	.
CAWSDNAGGFETQYF	TGTGCCTGGAGTGATAATGCGGGAGGGTTCGAGACCCAGTACTTC	TRBV30	TRBJ2-5	TRBD2	.
CASSLGTGTGGYEQYF	TGTGCCAGCAGCTTGGGGACCGGGACAGGGGGCTACGAGCAGTACTTC	TRBV5-6	TRBJ2-7	TRBD1	.
CASSYDRGGEQYF	TGTGCCAGCAGTTATGACAGGGGGGGCGAGCAGTACTTC	TRBV27	TRBJ2-7	TRBD1	.
CASRRDRMNTGELFF	TGTGCCAGCAGGCGGGACAGGATGAACACCGGGGAGCTGTTTTTT	TRBV6-6	TRBJ2-2	TRBD1	.